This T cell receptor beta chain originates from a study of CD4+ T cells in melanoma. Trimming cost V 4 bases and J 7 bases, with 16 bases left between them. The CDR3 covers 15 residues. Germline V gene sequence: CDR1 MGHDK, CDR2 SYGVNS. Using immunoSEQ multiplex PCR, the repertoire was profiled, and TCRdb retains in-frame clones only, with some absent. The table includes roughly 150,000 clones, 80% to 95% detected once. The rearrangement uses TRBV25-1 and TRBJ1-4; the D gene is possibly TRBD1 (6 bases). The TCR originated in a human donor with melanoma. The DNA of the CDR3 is TGTGCCAGCAGTGCCGAGAACAGGGCCGGTGAAAAACTGTTTTTT. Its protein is CASSAENRAGEKLFF.